One and the same sample provided the 24 T cell receptor beta chains below, sequenced in a study of PD-L1 blockade in urothelial cancer (dated by TCRdb to 2017 to 2019). Libraries were built with the immunoSEQ multiplex PCR assay. TCRdb limited this immuneACCESS table to in-frame rearrangements with V and J called. A share of clones is missing; checked studies link under half to unresolved V genes, and the rest is unexplained. In this sample the table shows tens of thousands of clones, over 80% of which occur a single time. Of the sample, 8% to 10% is held by the ten largest clones. The material was PBMCs, obtained around atezolizumab (anti-PD-L1) treatment. The receptors derive from a man between 65 and 79 years old with urothelial cancer.

The rearrangement uses TRBV2 and TRBJ1-4, with 11 bases aligning to TRBD1. CDR1 is SNHLY, CDR2 FYNNEI, per germline. The CDR3 loop spans 15 amino acids. With 4 bases clipped from V and 4 bases from J, the junction kept 2 bases outside the gene matches. In DNA form, the CDR3 reads TGTGCCAGCAGTGCGGGGACAGGGGGTAATGAAAAACTGTTTTTT. Amino acids: CASSAGTGGNEKLFF.

V is TRBV19 and J is TRBJ2-1, with TRBD1 matching 7 bases. CDR1 is LNHDA and CDR2 is SQIVND in the germline V gene (reference sequence). The CDR3 has 15 residues. The trim removed 3 bases at V and 4 bases at J, leaving 6 bases unmatched. The DNA of the CDR3 is TGTGCCAGTAGTATGACTGGACAGGTGTACAATGAGCAGTTCTTC. It is translated as CASSMTGQVYNEQFF.

The rearrangement joins TRBV6-5 to TRBJ1-2; 7 nucleotides line up with TRBD1. CDR3 length equals 14 residues. The ends lost 6 bases at V and 5 bases at J; junction bases unmatched: 9. Germline lookup yields CDR1 MNHEY and CDR2 SVGAGI. The CDR3 spells CASSFGRGRYGYTF. The CDR3 DNA is TGTGCCAGCAGCTTCGGGAGGGGGCGATATGGCTACACCTTC.

This clone was seen just once. The chain employs TRBV7-3 and TRBJ2-1; D possibly corresponds to TRBD2 (6 bases). This CDR3 is built from 15 residues. Germline V lookup: CDR1 SGHTA, CDR2 FQGTGA. The germline V and J ends were trimmed by 1 base and 8 bases, with 15 bases remaining between them. CDR3 DNA sequence: TGTGCCAGCAGCTTAAATAGCGGAGGAGGGGATGAGCAGTTCTTC. Its translation is CASSLNSGGGDEQFF.

The V and J genes are TRBV7-2 and TRBJ2-3, with 9 bases matching TRBD2. The CDR3 consists of 19 residues. The V segment lost 1 base and the J segment 0 bases; nucleotides outside the gene matches: 11. Germline-derived CDR1 and CDR2 are SGHTA and FQGNSA. The CDR3 is CASSLVGSGGLTSTDTQYF. The CDR3 nucleotides are TGTGCCAGCAGCTTAGTCGGTAGCGGGGGATTGACTAGCACAGATACGCAGTATTTT.

This chain connects TRBV5-4 to TRBJ2-7; D is perhaps TRBD2 (6 bases). Germline loops: CDR1 SGHNT, CDR2 YYREEE (reference sequence). The CDR3 is 14 residues long. The V gene lost 4 bases and the J gene lost 2 bases, with 13 bases spanning the gap. The CDR3 DNA reads as TGTGCCAGCAGCGGATCCGGGAGCCCCTACGAGCAGTACTTC. Translation gives CASSGSGSPYEQYF.

The chain uses TRBV9 and TRBJ2-7; 8 nucleotides line up with TRBD1. V was pared by 0 bases and J by 3 bases, with 5 bases of the junction left unmatched. There are 15 residues in the CDR3. Germline V gives CDR1 SGDLS, CDR2 YYNGEE. The CDR3 DNA reads as TGTGCCAGCAGCGTAGCCCCCGGACAGGGCTACGAGCAGTACTTC. Translating gives CASSVAPGQGYEQYF.

The rearrangement uses TRBV9 and TRBJ1-2; possible D gene TRBD1, 6 bases. Trimming stripped 3 bases from V and 4 bases from J, with 13 bases between. This CDR3 has 14 residues. Germline V gene sequence: CDR1 SGDLS, CDR2 YYNGEE. The CDR3 nucleotides read TGTGCCAGCAGCGCGGACGACAGGTCCTATGGCTACACCTTC. It codes for CASSADDRSYGYTF.

The count of this clone is one. The V call is TRBV5-1, the J call TRBJ2-3; possible D gene TRBD2, 7 bases. V was cut by 0 bases and J by 3 bases, with 14 bases left in between. This CDR3 region has 16 residues. Germline lookup yields CDR1 SGHRS and CDR2 YFSETQ. The CDR3 spells CASSLAGGGVTDTQYF. The CDR3 DNA sequence: TGCGCCAGCAGCTTGGCGGGGGGCGGAGTGACAGATACGCAGTATTTT.

About this clone: Other nucleotide sequences in the sample specify the same CDR3. This rearrangement joins TRBV5-1 to TRBJ2-7; perhaps TRBD2 as D (5 bases). With 2 bases removed from V and 0 bases from J, the gap between germline ends came to 6 bases. There are 13 residues in the CDR3. Germline lookup yields CDR1 SGHRS and CDR2 YFSETQ. In DNA form, the CDR3 reads TGCGCCAGCAGCTTAGGGAGCTCCTACGAGCAGTACTTC. This gives the protein CASSLGSSYEQYF.

The gene calls are TRBV14 and TRBJ2-3; no firm D call. The CDR3 spans 13 residues. Per the germline V gene, CDR1 is SGHDN and CDR2 is FVKESK. V gave up 7 bases and J gave up 4 bases, with 12 bases separating them. The chain's CDR3 is CASNSRFSDTQYF. CDR3 nucleotide sequence: TGTGCCAGCAATAGCCGTTTCTCAGATACGCAGTATTTT.

The chain combines TRBV10-3 with TRBJ1-2, with a possible D match to TRBD1 (6 bases). Trimming stripped 4 bases from V and 5 bases from J, with 14 bases between. From germline, CDR1 is ENHRY and CDR2 SYGVKD. This CDR3 region has 14 residues. The CDR3, as DNA: TGTGCCATCAGTGTAGGGGGACGTGGGTATGGCTACACCTTC. Translated: CAISVGGRGYGYTF.

The chain uses TRBV15 and TRBJ2-1; D gene ambiguous. Trimming cost V 0 bases and J 8 bases, with 17 bases left between them. Germline CDR1 and CDR2: LNHNV and YYDKDF (reference sequence). The CDR3 covers 16 residues. The CDR3 reads CATSRDAVSAGYEQFF. In DNA form, the CDR3 reads TGTGCCACCAGCAGAGATGCGGTATCAGCCGGATATGAGCAGTTCTTC.

This sequence joins TRBV9 and TRBJ2-3; 8 nucleotides match TRBD2. The germline gives CDR1 SGDLS, CDR2 YYNGEE. The CDR3 totals 15 residues. The V gene end was trimmed by 3 bases and the J gene end by 1 base; junction bases not matched to a gene: 4. For the CDR3, the DNA is TGTGCCAGCAGCGGGATGACTAGCGGCACAGATACGCAGTATTTT. Translating gives CASSGMTSGTDTQYF. The whole variable domain, filled in from reference TRBV9 and TRBJ2-3, reads DSGVTQTPKHLITATGQRVTLRCSPRSGDLSVYWYQQSLDQGLQFLIQYYNGEERAKGNILERFSAQQFPDLHSELNLSSLELGDSALYFCASSGMTSGTDTQYFGPGTRLTVL.

V is TRBV6-5 and J is TRBJ2-3; 9 bases match TRBD1. V lost 5 bases and J lost 8; bases outside the gene matches: 5. CDR1 is MNHEY and CDR2 is SVGAGI in the germline V gene. The CDR3 is 13 residues long. CDR3 nucleotides: TGTGCCAGCAGTCAACAGGGGGCTGGTACGCAGTATTTT. It codes for CASSQQGAGTQYF.

V is TRBV7-3 and J is TRBJ2-1, with 9 bases lining up with TRBD2. The germline V gene has CDR1 SGHTA and CDR2 FQGTGA. J gave up 8 bases and V 0 bases, and 11 bases lay outside the gene matches. The CDR3 length is 17 residues. CDR3 coding DNA: TGTGCCAGCAGCTTAACGCTCGGCGGGAGGGTTGGGGATGAGCAGTTCTTC. This encodes CASSLTLGGRVGDEQFF. Drawing the rest from reference TRBV7-3 and TRBJ2-1, the complete variable domain is GAGVSQTPSNKVTEKGKYVELRCDPISGHTALYWYRQSLGQGPEFLIYFQGTGAADDSGLPNDRFFAVRPEGSVSTLKIQRTERGDSAVYLCASSLTLGGRVGDEQFFGPGTRLTVL.

A single count supports this clone. The rearrangement joins TRBV9 to TRBJ2-1, with D possibly matching TRBD1 (5 bases). There are 13 residues in the CDR3. Germline-derived CDR1 and CDR2 are SGDLS and YYNGEE. The V and J ends lost 4 bases and 9 bases respectively, with 14 bases between them. CDR3 sequence: CASSTPLTGEQFF. CDR3 nucleotides: TGTGCCAGCAGCACACCCTTAACAGGTGAGCAGTTCTTC.

This sequence joins TRBV19 and TRBJ1-5; weak D call: TRBD1 (5 bases). The CDR3 has 12 amino acids. Germline V gene data show CDR1 as LNHDA and CDR2 as SQIVND (reference sequence). Trimming left V 11 bases short and J 3 bases short, with 11 bases between. The CDR3 is CAVGGTNQPQHF. CDR3 DNA: TGTGCCGTAGGAGGGACCAATCAGCCCCAGCATTTT. Filled out from reference TRBV19 and TRBJ1-5, the complete variable domain reads DGGITQSPKYLFRKEGQNVTLSCEQNLNHDAMYWYRQDPGQGLRLIYYSQIVNDFQKGDIAEGYSVSREKKESFPLTVTSAQKNPTAFYLCAVGGTNQPQHFGDGTRLSIL.

The chain has TRBV5-1 and TRBJ2-5; the match to TRBD1 covers 8 bases. V lost 2 bases, J lost 5 bases, and 5 bases stayed unmatched. Germline V gene sequence: CDR1 SGHRS, CDR2 YFSETQ. The CDR3 covers 14 residues. CDR3 DNA: TGCGCCAGCAGCTTCGGACAGGGCGGGGAGACCCAGTACTTC. This translates into CASSFGQGGETQYF.

The chain couples TRBV19 to TRBJ1-5, with 8 bases that match TRBD1. The V gene end was trimmed by 5 bases and the J gene end by 0 bases; junction bases not matched to a gene: 6. CDR1 LNHDA and CDR2 SQIVND come from the germline V gene (reference sequence). This CDR3 has 16 residues. CDR3 in amino acids: CASSADRGDSNQPQHF. The CDR3 nucleotides read TGTGCCAGTAGTGCCGACAGGGGCGATAGCAATCAGCCCCAGCATTTT. Supplemented by reference TRBV19 and TRBJ1-5, the full variable domain reads DGGITQSPKYLFRKEGQNVTLSCEQNLNHDAMYWYRQDPGQGLRLIYYSQIVNDFQKGDIAEGYSVSREKKESFPLTVTSAQKNPTAFYLCASSADRGDSNQPQHFGDGTRLSIL.

J is TRBJ2-1 and V is TRBV7-3; the D is unclear. This CDR3 is 14 amino acids long. CDR1 is SGHTA, CDR2 FQGTGA, per germline. Between the trimmed V and J ends, which lost 5 bases and 4 bases, there was a span of 12 bases. In nucleotides, the CDR3 is TGTGCCAGCAGCCTACCACCCTCTTACAATGAGCAGTTCTTC. It is translated as CASSLPPSYNEQFF.

The rearrangement joins TRBV30 to TRBJ2-3; D is uncertain. V gave up 5 bases and J gave up 3 bases, with 6 bases separating them. Germline assignment: CDR1 GTSNPN and CDR2 SVGIG (reference sequence). The CDR3 is 11 residues long. The CDR3 here is CAWGETDTQYF. CDR3 nucleotides: TGTGCCTGGGGAGAGACAGATACGCAGTATTTT.

The chain has TRBV27 and TRBJ2-2; D unresolved. CDR3 length: 13 amino acids. The germline gives CDR1 MNHEY, CDR2 SMNVEV (reference sequence). Deletions cut 7 bases from V and 4 bases from J, with 10 bases between. The CDR3 nucleotides are TGTGCCAGCACCCTCACGGGCACCGGGGAGCTGTTTTTT. Its protein product is CASTLTGTGELFF.

Only a few counts were recorded for this clone. This chain uses TRBV5-4 with TRBJ2-5, with 7 bases aligning to TRBD1. Germline CDR1 and CDR2: SGHNT and YYREEE (reference sequence). Trimming cost V 3 bases and J 2 bases; bases outside gene matches: 1. The CDR3 totals 13 residues. This CDR3 reads CASSWDSQETQYF. Written as DNA, the CDR3 is TGTGCCAGCAGCTGGGACAGTCAAGAGACCCAGTACTTC.